Each of the 9 T cell receptor beta chains below was sequenced from the same sample in a study of blood T cell repertoires in COVID-19. Only in-frame clones appear in the TCRdb table, and some are missing; sequencing was by immunoSEQ multiplex PCR. The sample yields 130,000 to 150,000 clones, around four fifths seen once. Sequences were obtained from peripheral blood. These TCRs come from a human donor in a cohort sampled during active COVID-19.

There are a few counts of this clone. One end of the junction is discordant with germline, which a read error may explain. The chain links TRBV2 to TRBJ1-5; possible D gene TRBD1, 5 bases. The CDR3 length is 13 residues. CDR1 and CDR2 (germline): SNHLY, FYNNEI. The chain's CDR3 is CATSPGAGQPQHF. Here the CDR3 DNA reads TGTGCCACCAGTCCCGGGGCGGGGCAGCCCCAGCATTTT.

The rearrangement links TRBV10-3 to TRBJ2-3; 11 bases line up with TRBD2. The trim removed 3 bases at V and 10 bases at J, leaving 12 bases unmatched. Germline CDR1 is ENHRY and CDR2 is SYGVKD. The CDR3 totals 16 residues. The CDR3 DNA is TGTGCCATCAGTGAAACGACTAGCGGGACTCCTGAGGCGCAGTATTTT. Protein sequence: CAISETTSGTPEAQYF.

The rearrangement joins TRBV11-2 to TRBJ2-7; D is ambiguous. V shed 5 bases and J shed 3 bases, with 8 bases lying between them. Germline CDR1 is SGHAT and CDR2 is FQNNGV. This CDR3 comprises 12 residues. The CDR3 DNA is TGTGCCAGCAGCGCCAGTGACTACGAGCAGTACGTC. Amino acid sequence: CASSASDYEQYV.

The V and J genes are TRBV7-8 and TRBJ2-6; D remains ambiguous. Germline V gene sequence: CDR1 SGHVS, CDR2 FQNEAQ. The V end lost 3 bases, the J end lost 0 bases, and 15 bases lay between the germline ends. The CDR3 extends over 18 amino acids. CDR3 nucleotides: TGTGCCAGCAGCTTCCTGGCAGGTACAAGCTCTGGGGCCAACGTCCTGACTTTC. This translates into CASSFLAGTSSGANVLTF.

V is TRBV6-2 or TRBV6-3 and J is TRBJ1-2; 9 bases agree with TRBD1. CDR3 length: 17 residues. J was trimmed by 1 base and V by 0 bases; bases with no gene match: 6. CDR1 and CDR2 (germline): MNHEY, SVGEGT. Here the CDR3 DNA reads TGTGCCAGCAGTTACTCGCTTGGACAGGGGCGTAACTATGGCTACACCTTC. It codes for CASSYSLGQGRNYGYTF.

V and J are TRBV15 and TRBJ2-7; 12 nucleotides line up with TRBD2. The CDR3 loop spans 15 amino acids. The trim removed 3 bases at V and 6 bases at J, leaving 6 bases unmatched. Germline V gene lookup returns CDR1 LNHNV and CDR2 YYDKDF (reference sequence). CDR3 loop: CATSSSSGGAAEQYV. The CDR3 bases are TGTGCCACCAGCAGCTCTAGCGGGGGGGCCGCCGAGCAGTACGTC.

The CDR3 sequence is CASSYNKNTEAFF. CDR3 sequence (DNA): TGTGCCAGCAGCTATAATAAGAACACTGAAGCTTTCTTT. The chain is built from TRBV5-4 and TRBJ1-1; D remains ambiguous. The germline V and J ends were trimmed by 3 bases and 1 base, with 7 bases remaining between them. The length of the CDR3 is 13 residues. Germline V lookup: CDR1 SGHNT, CDR2 YYREEE (reference sequence). Combining the CDR3 with reference TRBV5-4 and TRBJ1-1 gives the whole variable domain ETGVTQSPTHLIKTRGQQVTLRCSSQSGHNTVSWYQQALGQGPQFIFQYYREEENGRGNFPPRFSGLQFPNYSSELNVNALELDDSALYLCASSYNKNTEAFFGQGTRLTVV.

The chain couples TRBV5-6 to TRBJ2-3, with no clear D. This CDR3 contains 15 residues. The V and J ends lost 4 bases and 6 bases respectively, with 18 bases between them. Germline V gene lookup returns CDR1 SGHDT and CDR2 YYEEEE. The CDR3 reads CASSPGPGDWDTQYF. Here the CDR3 DNA reads TGTGCCAGCAGCCCAGGCCCAGGCGATTGGGATACGCAGTATTTT.

The chain employs TRBV10-3 and TRBJ2-1; 10 nucleotides match TRBD1. V was pared by 6 bases and J by 6 bases, with 8 bases of the junction left unmatched. CDR1 is ENHRY and CDR2 is SYGVKD in the germline V gene. This CDR3 contains 15 residues. The CDR3 spells CAISESDRGPNEQFF. In nucleotides, the CDR3 is TGTGCCATCAGCGAATCAGACAGGGGGCCCAATGAGCAGTTCTTC.